These T cell receptor beta chains were read from a single sample in a study of blood T cell repertoires in COVID-19. Clones were sequenced by immunoSEQ multiplex PCR, and TCRdb holds only the in-frame ones, with some missing. The sample has fewer than 250,000 clones, about 82% seen once. Material: PBMCs or T cells enriched from blood (not recorded which). These receptors were obtained from a woman aged 45 to 65 with acute COVID-19. The CDR3 runs from the conserved cysteine through the conserved F or W. A D gene is named only where the DNA matches it firmly. Expanded clones get a size class; other rows say once, few or many, or leave the size out.

j_call	d_call	v_call	clone_size	cdr3_nt	cdr3_aa
TRBJ1-2	-	TRBV30	few	TGTGCCTGGAGCGGCGCCCCGAGGACTTATGGCTACACCTTC	CAWSGAPRTYGYTF
TRBJ2-5	TRBD1	TRBV3-1/TRBV3-2	-	TGTGCCAGCAGGGCGGGACAGGGGAAACAAGAGACCCAGTACTTC	CASRAGQGKQETQYF
TRBJ1-1	-	TRBV7-9	-	TGTGCCAGCAGCTACCAGGGCGGCGGCACTGAAGCTTTCTTT	CASSYQGGGTEAFF
TRBJ1-2	TRBD1	TRBV2	-	TGTGCCAGCTTAATCCGCACAGGGGCCTCTGGCTACACCTTC	CASLIRTGASGYTF
TRBJ1-2	-	TRBV7-8	few	TGTGCCAGCAGCCCGGGGGGGGATGGCTACACCTTC	CASSPGGDGYTF
TRBJ1-1	TRBD1	TRBV19	-	TGTGCCAGCGAGGACAGGACGAACACTGAAGCTTTCTTT	CASEDRTNTEAFF
TRBJ1-1	TRBD1	TRBV2	once	TGTGCCAGCAGACAGGGGGGGAACACTGAAGCTTTCTTT	CASRQGGNTEAFF
TRBJ1-2	TRBD1	TRBV7-6	once	TGTGCCAGCAGCCAGACAGGGGGCAACTATGGCTACACCTTC	CASSQTGGNYGYTF
TRBJ1-5	-	TRBV23-1	-	TGCGCCAGCACGAAGCAAATAGGGGGTCAGCCCCAGCATTTT	CASTKQIGGQPQHF
TRBJ2-1	TRBD2	TRBV6-1	-	TGTGCCAGCAGTGAACTAGCGGGGGGCCCTCCCGCGGAGCAGTTCTTC	CASSELAGGPPAEQFF
TRBJ2-1	TRBD2	TRBV6-5	-	TGTGCCAGCAGTCGGACTAGCGGAATCTACAATGAGCAGTTCTTC	CASSRTSGIYNEQFF
TRBJ1-6	TRBD1	TRBV3-1/TRBV3-2	-	TGTGCCAGCAGCCAAGACCACCGGGACAGGACATATTCACCCCTCCACTTT	CASSQDHRDRTYSPLHF
TRBJ1-2	-	TRBV19	-	TGTGCCAGTAGTACCTACACAGGAACCAACTATGGCTACACCTTC	CASSTYTGTNYGYTF
TRBJ1-2	-	TRBV4-2	-	TGTGCCAGCAGCCCGGGGGGTGGTTGGGGTGATAACTATGGCTACACCTTC	CASSPGGGWGDNYGYTF
TRBJ1-6	TRBD1	TRBV2	-	TGTGCCAGCAGCTGGGACAGGGGAGATTCACCCCTCCACTTT	CASSWDRGDSPLHF
TRBJ2-3	TRBD1	TRBV19	-	TGTGCCAGTAGTATAAGCTGGACAGGGTTCTTCGTCACAGATACGCAGTATTTT	CASSISWTGFFVTDTQYF
TRBJ1-1	-	TRBV30	-	TGTGCCTGGAGTTATGGGGGGGCAAGATTTGAAGCTTTCTTT	CAWSYGGARFEAFF
TRBJ1-4	TRBD1	TRBV28	once	TGTGCCAGCAGTAAGGGACAGCTTAATGAAAAACTGTTTTTT	CASSKGQLNEKLFF
TRBJ1-1	-	TRBV15	-	TGTGCCACCAGCAGAGCGAGAGGGAACACTGAAGCTTTCTTT	CATSRARGNTEAFF
TRBJ2-7	TRBD1	TRBV6-5	once	TGTGCCAGCAGTTACTCACAGGGGAATTACGACGAGCAGTACTTC	CASSYSQGNYDEQYF
TRBJ1-2	-	TRBV27	-	TGTGCCAGCAACCGGGGGGGTAGGGACAATGGCTACACCTTC	CASNRGGRDNGYTF
TRBJ1-4	TRBD1	TRBV4-3	many	TGCGCCAGCAGCCAAGATGGGGACAGGGGGCCGGAAAAACTGTTTTTT	CASSQDGDRGPEKLFF
TRBJ1-6	TRBD1	TRBV10-3	-	TGTGCCATCAGTGAGTCGGCGGACAGGGGGAATTCACCCCTCCACTTT	CAISESADRGNSPLHF
TRBJ1-2	-	TRBV9	-	TGTGCCAGCAGCGCTCCATCGGGGGGTTTGAGGGGTGGCTACACCTTC	CASSAPSGGLRGGYTF
TRBJ1-1	-	TRBV7-3	-	TGTGCCAGCAGCTTAACGTGGGCGGGATCGAACACTGAAGCTTTCTTT	CASSLTWAGSNTEAFF
TRBJ1-1	TRBD1	TRBV6-5	-	TGTGCCAGCAGAGTGACAGGGAGTGTCACTGAAGCTTTCTTT	CASRVTGSVTEAFF
TRBJ1-3	-	TRBV6-5	-	TGTGCCAGCGCGGCAGGGGGAAACACCATATATTTT	CASAAGGNTIYF
TRBJ1-2	-	TRBV7-9	many	TGTGCCAGCAGCAGACCAGGGTTGGGGGGCTACACCTTC	CASSRPGLGGYTF
TRBJ2-7	TRBD2	TRBV18	-	TGTGCCAGCTCGCCCTCCGAGGCTAGCGGCTACGAGCAGTACTTC	CASSPSEASGYEQYF
TRBJ1-3	-	TRBV10-1	few	TGCGCCAGCATAGCGACCTCTGGAAACACCATATATTTT	CASIATSGNTIYF
TRBJ2-6	TRBD2	TRBV2	-	TGTGCCAGCACCGGACTAGCGGGGGTGAGAGGGGCCAACGTCCTGACTTTC	CASTGLAGVRGANVLTF